These T cell receptor beta chains were read from a single sample in a study of identical twins. MiXCR was run by TCRdb on the 5' RACE reads, yielding one entry per CDR3 protein. The sample contains more than 350,000 distinct CDR3 sequences, 9% to 10% of which appear only once. What was sequenced was naive T cells sorted from blood. These receptors all come from a woman in her fifties or sixties in good health. The CDR3 runs from the conserved cysteine through the conserved F or W. A D gene is named only where the DNA matches it firmly. Clone size is given for some rows only: seen once, a few or many times, or a class if the clone is expanded.

v_call: TRBV28; clone_size: few; d_call: TRBD1; j_call: TRBJ2-1; cdr3_aa: CASRSGQANNEQFF; cdr3_nt: TGTGCCAGCAGATCGGGACAGGCAAACAATGAGCAGTTCTTC
v_call: TRBV5-1; clone_size: many; d_call: NA; j_call: TRBJ2-7; cdr3_aa: CASSLRDSYEQYF; cdr3_nt: TGCGCCAGCAGCTTGAGGGACTCCTACGAGCAGTACTTC
v_call: TRBV27; clone_size: NA; d_call: NA; j_call: TRBJ1-6; cdr3_aa: CASTASANSPLHF; cdr3_nt: TGTGCCAGCACCGCGTCCGCCAACTCACCCCTCCACTTT
v_call: TRBV5-1; clone_size: few; d_call: NA; j_call: TRBJ2-1; cdr3_aa: CASSLGALMGEQFF; cdr3_nt: TGCGCCAGCAGCTTGGGTGCTCTAATGGGTGAGCAGTTCTTC
v_call: TRBV7-9; clone_size: NA; d_call: NA; j_call: TRBJ1-5; cdr3_aa: CASSFGNNQPQHF; cdr3_nt: TGTGCCAGCAGCTTTGGCAACAATCAGCCCCAGCATTTT
v_call: TRBV20-1; clone_size: NA; d_call: NA; j_call: TRBJ2-3; cdr3_aa: CSATDVLPTDTQYF; cdr3_nt: TGCAGTGCTACAGACGTCCTGCCCACCGATACGCAGTATTTT
v_call: TRBV4-1; clone_size: few; d_call: NA; j_call: TRBJ2-1; cdr3_aa: CASSQELRDPPPYNEQFF; cdr3_nt: TGCGCCAGCAGCCAAGAGTTAAGGGACCCGCCCCCCTACAATGAGCAGTTCTTC
v_call: TRBV9; clone_size: few; d_call: NA; j_call: TRBJ2-2; cdr3_aa: CASSVGFPNTGELFF; cdr3_nt: TGTGCCAGCAGCGTTGGGTTCCCGAACACCGGGGAGCTGTTTTTT
v_call: TRBV7-2; clone_size: NA; d_call: TRBD2; j_call: TRBJ2-5; cdr3_aa: CASSLLAGGKKTQYF; cdr3_nt: TGTGCCAGCAGCTTACTAGCGGGAGGTAAAAAGACCCAGTACTTC
v_call: TRBV6-5; clone_size: NA; d_call: NA; j_call: TRBJ1-1; cdr3_aa: CATLFGTQNTEAFF; cdr3_nt: TGTGCCACTCTTTTTGGGACGCAGAACACTGAAGCTTTCTTT
v_call: TRBV12-3/TRBV12-4; clone_size: many; d_call: NA; j_call: TRBJ1-1; cdr3_aa: CASSLGTTLGANTEAFF; cdr3_nt: TGTGCCAGCAGTCTGGGGACCACCCTAGGGGCGAACACTGAAGCTTTCTTT
v_call: TRBV4-1; clone_size: many; d_call: TRBD1; j_call: TRBJ1-1; cdr3_aa: CASSQETGGSTEAFF; cdr3_nt: TGCGCCAGCAGCCAAGAAACAGGGGGCTCTACTGAAGCTTTCTTT
v_call: TRBV2; clone_size: NA; d_call: NA; j_call: TRBJ2-1; cdr3_aa: CASRGAGSGEQFF; cdr3_nt: TGTGCCAGCAGGGGCGCAGGGTCAGGTGAGCAGTTCTTC
v_call: TRBV19; clone_size: few; d_call: NA; j_call: TRBJ1-2; cdr3_aa: CASSLLGNSPYGYTF; cdr3_nt: TGTGCCAGTAGTCTCTTAGGGAACTCGCCCTATGGCTACACCTTC
v_call: TRBV20-1; clone_size: NA; d_call: TRBD2; j_call: TRBJ2-3; cdr3_aa: CSAAGLAGVTDTQYF; cdr3_nt: TGCAGTGCAGCGGGACTAGCGGGAGTAACAGATACGCAGTATTTT
v_call: TRBV4-1; clone_size: NA; d_call: NA; j_call: TRBJ1-2; cdr3_aa: CASSQEGEVYWGYTF; cdr3_nt: TGCGCCAGCAGCCAAGAGGGGGAGGTCTATTGGGGCTACACCTTC
v_call: TRBV12-3/TRBV12-4; clone_size: many; d_call: TRBD2; j_call: TRBJ2-1; cdr3_aa: CASSFFPSGSSEQFF; cdr3_nt: TGTGCCAGCAGTTTTTTCCCTAGCGGGAGCTCTGAGCAGTTCTTC
v_call: TRBV4-1; clone_size: NA; d_call: TRBD2; j_call: TRBJ2-5; cdr3_aa: CASSQDGLAGGNLRVRQETQYF; cdr3_nt: TGCGCCAGCAGCCAAGACGGACTAGCGGGAGGAAATCTTCGGGTCCGTCAAGAGACCCAGTACTTC
v_call: TRBV5-1; clone_size: many; d_call: TRBD1; j_call: TRBJ2-1; cdr3_aa: CASKEDRQYYNEQFF; cdr3_nt: TGCGCCAGCAAGGAGGACAGGCAATACTACAATGAGCAGTTCTTC
v_call: TRBV10-3; clone_size: NA; d_call: NA; j_call: TRBJ2-7; cdr3_aa: CAISPSNEQYF; cdr3_nt: TGTGCCATCTCTCCTAGTAATGAGCAGTACTTC
v_call: TRBV12-5; clone_size: many; d_call: TRBD1; j_call: TRBJ2-3; cdr3_aa: CASRTGGFGDTQYF; cdr3_nt: TGTGCTAGTCGGACAGGGGGTTTTGGGGATACGCAGTATTTT
v_call: TRBV20-1; clone_size: few; d_call: NA; j_call: TRBJ2-7; cdr3_aa: CSAIPLGLREQYF; cdr3_nt: TGCAGTGCTATACCCTTGGGACTGCGCGAGCAGTACTTC
v_call: TRBV7-9; clone_size: NA; d_call: TRBD2; j_call: TRBJ2-1; cdr3_aa: CASSSGLATRNEQFF; cdr3_nt: TGTGCCAGCAGCTCAGGACTAGCGACCCGCAATGAGCAGTTCTTC
v_call: TRBV5-1; clone_size: many; d_call: NA; j_call: TRBJ2-2; cdr3_aa: CASSERATNTGELFF; cdr3_nt: TGCGCCAGCAGCGAACGCGCGACGAACACCGGGGAGCTGTTTTTT
v_call: TRBV10-3; clone_size: NA; d_call: NA; j_call: TRBJ2-3; cdr3_aa: CAISESGSGSDTQYF; cdr3_nt: TGTGCCATCAGTGAGTCAGGGAGCGGATCAGATACGCAGTATTTT
v_call: TRBV9; clone_size: few; d_call: NA; j_call: TRBJ1-4; cdr3_aa: CASSVPTGVATNEKLFF; cdr3_nt: TGTGCCAGCAGCGTACCGACAGGAGTCGCAACTAATGAAAAACTGTTTTTT
v_call: TRBV12-3/TRBV12-4; clone_size: NA; d_call: NA; j_call: TRBJ2-1; cdr3_aa: CASRETGTIYNEQFF; cdr3_nt: TGTGCCAGCAGAGAAACCGGGACGATTTACAATGAGCAGTTCTTC
v_call: TRBV6-1; clone_size: few; d_call: NA; j_call: TRBJ2-7; cdr3_aa: CASSEGGSYEQYF; cdr3_nt: TGTGCCAGCAGTGAGGGTGGCTCCTACGAGCAGTACTTC
v_call: TRBV10-3; clone_size: few; d_call: TRBD1; j_call: TRBJ2-5; cdr3_aa: CAIRLGTGLEETQYF; cdr3_nt: TGTGCCATCCGACTCGGGACAGGGCTTGAAGAGACCCAGTACTTC
v_call: TRBV12-3/TRBV12-4; clone_size: many; d_call: TRBD2; j_call: TRBJ2-1; cdr3_aa: CASVRTSGYNEQFF; cdr3_nt: TGTGCCAGCGTCCGGACTAGCGGTTACAATGAGCAGTTCTTC
v_call: TRBV2; clone_size: many; d_call: NA; j_call: TRBJ2-7; cdr3_aa: CASSEKEQYF; cdr3_nt: TGTGCCAGCAGTGAGAAAGAGCAGTACTTC